What follows are 8 T cell receptor beta chains derived from one specimen sequenced in a study of blood T cell repertoires in COVID-19. The assay was immunoSEQ multiplex PCR, and TCRdb's table has in-frame clones only and misses some. Seen here are about 130,000 clones, roughly 85% observed once, and the top ten hold around 27%. Sequenced input: peripheral blood. The receptors were gathered from an elderly woman with acute or convalescent COVID-19.

The count of this clone is one. The J gene is TRBJ2-2, the V gene TRBV11-3; D gene ambiguous. Germline CDR1 and CDR2: SGHNT and YENEEA. This CDR3 is built from 14 residues. The germline V and J ends were trimmed by 4 bases and 2 bases, with 8 bases remaining between them. The DNA for the CDR3 is TGTGCCAGCAGCTCAGGCCTAAACACCGGGGAGCTGTTTTTT. It codes for CASSSGLNTGELFF.

This clone showed up just once. The chain joins TRBV19 to TRBJ2-2; D is possibly TRBD2 (5 bases). CDR1 is LNHDA and CDR2 is SQIVND in the germline V gene (reference sequence). This CDR3 has 16 amino acids. The ends were cut back, 3 bases at V and 7 bases at J, with 18 bases in the middle. CDR3 nucleotides: TGTGCCAGTAGTATCCTCCCGATGGGCGCGGGCGGGGAGCTGTTTTTT. Protein sequence: CASSILPMGAGGELFF.

This chain connects TRBV9 to TRBJ2-5; 7 nucleotides match TRBD2. The CDR3 contains 14 residues. Looked up from germline, CDR1 is SGDLS and CDR2 is YYNGEE. J was trimmed by 1 base and V by 2 bases; bases with no gene match: 2. The CDR3 loop reads CASSVLAAQETQYF. Here the CDR3 DNA reads TGTGCCAGCAGCGTTCTAGCGGCCCAAGAGACCCAGTACTTC.

The chain uses TRBV7-9 and TRBJ2-3, with D possibly matching TRBD2 (7 bases). Looked up from germline, CDR1 is SEHNR and CDR2 is FQNEAQ (reference sequence). The length of the CDR3 is 16 residues. The V end lost 3 bases, the J end lost 5 bases, and 18 bases lay between the germline ends. CDR3 coding DNA: TGTGCCAGCAGCTTGGGCGGGGGCAGGACTCGAGATACGCAGTATTTT. Translated, it gives CASSLGGGRTRDTQYF.

V and J are TRBV28 and TRBJ2-1; TRBD1 agrees at 9 bases. The CDR3 has 18 residues. Trimming took 8 bases from V and 2 from J; bases not matched to a gene: 16. Germline V gene sequence: CDR1 MDHEN, CDR2 SYDVKM. CDR3 bases: TGTGCCAGCTGCGGAGTCCCCCCGGACAGGGGCCCCTACAATGAGCAGTTCTTC. Amino acid sequence: CASCGVPPDRGPYNEQFF.

The chain joins TRBV18 to TRBJ1-6, with 8 nucleotides matching TRBD1. The CDR3 runs to 16 residues. In germline, CDR1 is KGHSH, CDR2 LQKENI. V lost 6 bases, J lost 9 bases, and 13 bases stayed unmatched. The CDR3 coding sequence is TGTGCCAGCTCGAACGGACCAGGGGGCGCGGGTTCACCCCTCCACTTT. Its translation is CASSNGPGGAGSPLHF. The full variable domain, its missing parts supplied by reference TRBV18 and TRBJ1-6, is NAGVMQNPRHLVRRRGQEARLRCSPMKGHSHVYWYRQLPEEGLKFMVYLQKENIIDESGMPKERFSAEFPKEGPSILRIQQVVRGDSAAYFCASSNGPGGAGSPLHFGNGTRLTVT.

This chain connects TRBV7-2 to TRBJ1-1, with D possibly being TRBD1 (5 bases). Trimming took off 5 bases at V and 3 bases at J, with 10 bases between the two ends. The CDR3 contains 13 residues. Germline values: CDR1 SGHTA, CDR2 FQGNSA. DNA of the CDR3: TGTGCCAGCAGCCTACAGGTCTACACTGAAGCTTTCTTT. Amino acids: CASSLQVYTEAFF.

Here the CDR3 DNA reads TGCAGCGCCGGGAGGATACAAGAGACCCAGTACTTC. Protein sequence: CSAGRIQETQYF. The J gene is TRBJ2-5, the V gene TRBV29-1, with 7 bases that match TRBD2. The CDR3 loop spans 12 amino acids. J gave up 2 bases and V 7 bases, and 4 bases lay outside the gene matches. CDR1 and CDR2 from the germline V gene are SQVTM and ANQGSEA. The full variable domain, in which reference TRBV29-1 and TRBJ2-5 provide the parts outside the CDR3, is SAVISQKPSRDICQRGTSLTIQCQVDSQVTMMFWYRQQPGQSLTLIATANQGSEATYESGFVIDKFPISRPNLTFSTLTVSNMSPEDSSIYLCSAGRIQETQYFGPGTRLLVL.